Listed here are 32 T cell receptor beta chains from one sample, sequenced in a study of beta chain features in type 1 diabetes. Study-level findings and limits: Among patients with Type 1 diabetes, TCRB CDR3s were moderately but significantly shorter in every one of the four CD4+ subsets.

The sequenced template was cDNA made from the entire isolated RNA. The protocol was immunoSEQ multiplex PCR, while the TCRdb copy is restricted to in-frame clones and leaves out a portion. The table records hundreds of thousands of clones, over 12% of them present only once. Antigens for these TCRs are unknown. The sample taken for sequencing was naive CD4+ T cells from blood. All receptors derive from a young man with type 1 diabetes.

This clone has just a few counts. The chain links TRBV5-1 to TRBJ2-7, with unresolved D. CDR3 length: 15 amino acids. Trimming took off 0 bases at V and 6 bases at J, with 16 bases between the two ends. Germline CDR1 and CDR2: SGHRS and YFSETQ. CDR3 sequence reads: CASSLGPASYGEQYF. The CDR3 nucleotides are TGCGCCAGCAGCTTGGGCCCCGCGTCCTATGGCGAGCAGTACTTC. Variable domain in full (rest from reference TRBV5-1 and TRBJ2-7): KAGVTQTPRYLIKTRGQQVTLSCSPISGHRSVSWYQQTPGQGLQFLFEYFSETQRNKGNFPGRFSGRQFSNSRSEMNVSTLELGDSALYLCASSLGPASYGEQYFGPGTRLTVT.

The chain recombines TRBV7-3 with TRBJ1-3; D gene ambiguous. Germline V gene lookup returns CDR1 SGHTA and CDR2 FQGTGA. Trimming took off 4 bases at V and 2 bases at J, with 9 bases between the two ends. The CDR3 length is 14 residues. CDR3 DNA sequence: TGTGCCAGCAGCTCGACGGGAGCTGGAAACACCATATATTTT. Translated: CASSSTGAGNTIYF.

The CDR3 sequence is CSVLNVGGTDTQYF. The CDR3 DNA reads as TGCAGCGTTCTGAACGTAGGCGGGACAGATACGCAGTATTTT. This chain joins TRBV29-1 and TRBJ2-3, with D maybe TRBD2 (5 bases). The CDR3 sequence is 14 residues long. Trimming removed 5 bases at V and 3 bases at J, with 15 bases between. Germline V lookup: CDR1 SQVTM, CDR2 ANQGSEA.

This clone has more than one count but fewer than ten. The chain joins TRBV4-2 to TRBJ2-1; D may be TRBD1 (5 bases). Germline values: CDR1 LGHNA, CDR2 YNFKEQ. Trimming pared 4 bases from V and 7 bases from J, leaving 14 bases between. CDR3 size: 14 residues. The CDR3 bases are TGTGCCAGCAGCCCCAGGGAAGGACCAAATGAGCAGTTCTTC. Encoded protein: CASSPREGPNEQFF.

This clone was observed a handful of times. This chain uses TRBV30 with TRBJ1-3; D is ambiguous. Germline values: CDR1 GTSNPN, CDR2 SVGIG (reference sequence). V was clipped by 3 bases and J by 4 bases, with 4 bases between them. The CDR3 runs 11 residues. The CDR3 DNA is TGTGCCTGGAGGGGGGGAAACACCATATATTTT. Protein sequence: CAWRGGNTIYF.

J is TRBJ2-3 and V is TRBV6-6, with TRBD2 as a possible D gene (5 bases). V gave up 0 bases and J gave up 8 bases, with 15 bases separating them. The CDR3 length is 15 residues. Per germline, CDR1 MNHNY and CDR2 SVGAGI (reference sequence). The CDR3 here is CASSYSIRGDGTQYF. As DNA, the CDR3 is TGTGCCAGCAGTTACTCGATACGGGGTGACGGTACGCAGTATTTT.

This clone was counted only a few times. The CDR3: CASTQGLAGHEQYF. The CDR3 DNA sequence: TGTGCCAGCACCCAGGGACTAGCGGGACACGAGCAGTACTTC. The chain is built from TRBV7-2 and TRBJ2-7; 13 nucleotides line up with TRBD2. Losses at the gene ends were 7 bases for V and 5 bases for J; bases not matched to a gene: 5. The length of the CDR3 is 14 residues. Germline CDR1 is SGHTA and CDR2 is FQGNSA.

This sequence joins TRBV4-3 and TRBJ1-6; D not resolved. The CDR3 sequence is 16 residues long. Germline loops: CDR1 LGHNA, CDR2 YSLEER. The V gene lost 0 bases and the J gene lost 9 bases, with 15 bases spanning the gap. The CDR3 region has the DNA TGCGCCAGCAGCCAAGATTACCCTAGTCGGGTTTCACCCCTCCACTTT. This gives the protein CASSQDYPSRVSPLHF.

The chain links TRBV30 to TRBJ2-3, with D possibly TRBD1 on 5 matching bases. The CDR3 is 16 amino acids. The germline V gene encodes CDR1 GTSNPN and CDR2 SVGIG (reference sequence). Trimming took 4 bases from V and 1 from J, leaving 18 bases between them. The CDR3: CAWTPNGVRGTDTQYF. DNA of the CDR3: TGTGCCTGGACCCCAAATGGAGTCAGGGGCACAGATACGCAGTATTTT.

This clone was seen a handful of times. The V call is TRBV6-5, the J call TRBJ2-4; 8 bases map to TRBD1. The junction had 4 bases not matched to a gene; V was cut back by 5 bases and J by 4 bases. Germline loops: CDR1 MNHEY, CDR2 SVGAGI. The CDR3 contains 14 residues. Here the CDR3 reads CASSVDRAKNIQYF. The DNA of the CDR3 is TGTGCCAGCAGTGTGGACAGGGCGAAAAACATTCAGTACTTC.

V is TRBV2 and J is TRBJ2-7; either TRBD1 or TRBD2 may supply D (5 bases each). V shed 2 bases and J shed 3 bases, with 14 bases lying between them. The CDR3 has 15 residues. The V gene's germline CDR1 is SNHLY and CDR2 FYNNEI. The CDR3 sequence is CASSESVGPIYEQYF. The CDR3 DNA reads as TGTGCCAGCAGTGAATCGGTGGGACCGATCTACGAGCAGTACTTC.

The V call is TRBV7-2, the J call TRBJ2-2; D uncertain. Germline V gives CDR1 SGHTA, CDR2 FQGNSA. The CDR3 runs to 15 residues. V was clipped by 0 bases and J by 2 bases, with 7 bases between them. CDR3 loop: CASSLAWPNTGELFF. In DNA form, the CDR3 reads TGTGCCAGCAGCTTAGCTTGGCCAAACACCGGGGAGCTGTTTTTT.

The rearrangement joins TRBV14 to TRBJ2-3; D possibly corresponds to TRBD1 (6 bases). The CDR3 is made up of 17 amino acids. With 0 bases removed from V and 0 bases from J, the gap between germline ends came to 13 bases. CDR1 SGHDN and CDR2 FVKESK come from the germline V gene. The CDR3 bases are TGTGCCAGCAGCCAAGACGGACAGACGTATAGCACAGATACGCAGTATTTT. As protein: CASSQDGQTYSTDTQYF.

This clone was found a few times. The chain combines TRBV7-2 with TRBJ2-5; D may be TRBD2 (6 bases). V dropped 4 bases and J dropped 4 bases, with 13 bases sitting between them. The CDR3 loop spans 14 amino acids. Germline CDR1 and CDR2: SGHTA and FQGNSA. CDR3 protein: CASSSRRGGETQYF. In nucleotides, the CDR3 is TGTGCCAGCAGCTCACGGCGGGGTGGAGAGACCCAGTACTTC. Drawing the rest from reference TRBV7-2 and TRBJ2-5, the complete variable domain is GAGVSQSPSNKVTEKGKDVELRCDPISGHTALYWYRQSLGQGLEFLIYFQGNSAPDKSGLPSDRFSAERTGGSVSTLTIQRTQQEDSAVYLCASSSRRGGETQYFGPGTRLLVL.

This clone was seen a handful of times. The V gene is TRBV28, the J gene TRBJ2-3; D not resolved. CDR1 and CDR2 from the germline V gene are MDHEN and SYDVKM. Trimming pared 1 base from V and 5 bases from J, leaving 4 bases between. The CDR3 runs to 12 residues. The CDR3 is CASSLLVDTQYF. Written as DNA, the CDR3 is TGTGCCAGCAGTTTATTGGTAGATACGCAGTATTTT.

The chain uses TRBV28 and TRBJ1-5; TRBD1 matches 9 bases. V was pared by 4 bases and J by 2 bases, with 6 bases of the junction left unmatched. The CDR3 consists of 16 residues. In germline, CDR1 is MDHEN, CDR2 SYDVKM. CDR3 DNA: TGTGCCAGCAGTTCGACAGGGGGAAGGGGCAATCAGCCCCAGCATTTT. Translated: CASSSTGGRGNQPQHF.

This clone was seen only a few times. This chain uses TRBV7-9 with TRBJ2-5; D gene uncertain. Germline assignment: CDR1 SEHNR and CDR2 FQNEAQ (reference sequence). This CDR3 comprises 13 residues. V was pared by 0 bases and J by 5 bases, with 7 bases between. CDR3 DNA: TGTGCCAGCAGCTTAGCGACTGGGGAGACCCAGTACTTC. Protein product: CASSLATGETQYF.

The chain recombines TRBV28 with TRBJ2-4; tentative D call: TRBD2 (6 bases). This CDR3 spans 17 amino acids. The V end lost 4 bases, the J end lost 2 bases, and 18 bases lay between the germline ends. CDR1 and CDR2 (germline): MDHEN, SYDVKM. CDR3 bases: TGTGCCAGCAGTTGGGGACTGTGGAGTAAGACCAAAAACATTCAGTACTTC. Translation gives CASSWGLWSKTKNIQYF.

The chain couples TRBV7-3 to TRBJ2-7; no clear D. V was clipped by 3 bases and J by 3 bases, with 12 bases between them. The CDR3 has 14 amino acids. Germline V gene data show CDR1 as SGHTA and CDR2 as FQGTGA. The chain's CDR3 is CASSFQLHNYEQYF. The DNA for the CDR3 is TGTGCCAGCAGCTTTCAACTCCACAACTACGAGCAGTACTTC. Full variable domain (outside the CDR3, taken from reference TRBV7-3 and TRBJ2-7): GAGVSQTPSNKVTEKGKYVELRCDPISGHTALYWYRQSLGQGPEFLIYFQGTGAADDSGLPNDRFFAVRPEGSVSTLKIQRTERGDSAVYLCASSFQLHNYEQYFGPGTRLTVT.

The chain links TRBV30 to TRBJ1-4; D unclear. Germline assignment: CDR1 GTSNPN and CDR2 SVGIG (reference sequence). The CDR3 covers 15 residues. The V and J ends lost 0 bases and 2 bases respectively, with 10 bases between them. The CDR3 DNA sequence: TGTGCCTGGAGTGTACCGACTAGGACTAATGAAAAACTGTTTTTT. This codes for CAWSVPTRTNEKLFF.

V is TRBV7-2 and J is TRBJ2-7, with D unresolved. The CDR3 loop spans 13 amino acids. CDR1 SGHTA and CDR2 FQGNSA come from the germline V gene. Trimming removed 5 bases from V and 4 bases from J, with 12 bases in between. CDR3 bases: TGTGCCAGCAGCCTCCTGGCCGGGTACGAGCAGTACTTC. This sequence encodes CASSLLAGYEQYF.

This clone was observed a few times. V and J are TRBV15 and TRBJ1-4; possible D gene TRBD1, 6 bases. The CDR3 runs 15 residues. The V and J ends lost 6 bases and 8 bases respectively, with 19 bases between them. Germline V CDR1 and CDR2: LNHNV, YYDKDF (reference sequence). CDR3 DNA sequence: TGTGCCACCAGTGCTGGACAGCAACTGAAGGAAAAACTGTTTTTT. It yields the protein CATSAGQQLKEKLFF.

The gene calls are TRBV5-1 and TRBJ2-3; D is unresolved. The germline V gene has CDR1 SGHRS and CDR2 YFSETQ. The CDR3 runs 13 residues. Trimming removed 4 bases from V and 1 base from J, with 7 bases in between. CDR3 in DNA: TGCGCCAGCAGCCGAGAACGCACAGATACGCAGTATTTT. Translated: CASSRERTDTQYF.

In its sample, this clone was seen a few times. In nucleotides, the CDR3 is TGTGCCAGTAGTGCAGGGTGGAGAGAGACCCAGTACTTC. It yields the protein CASSAGWRETQYF. The rearrangement uses TRBV19 and TRBJ2-5; D is possibly TRBD1 (5 bases). Per germline, CDR1 LNHDA and CDR2 SQIVND (reference sequence). Trimming removed 5 bases at V and 4 bases at J, with 11 bases between. The CDR3 extends over 13 amino acids.

There are a few counts of this clone. The gene calls are TRBV14 and TRBJ2-7; D not resolved. V was pared by 1 base and J by 4 bases, with 8 bases between. In germline, CDR1 is SGHDN, CDR2 FVKESK. The CDR3 sequence is 13 residues long. CDR3 sequence: CASSQGGVYEQYF. CDR3 coding DNA: TGTGCCAGCAGCCAAGGTGGGGTTTACGAGCAGTACTTC. The full variable domain, with the rest looked up from reference TRBV14 and TRBJ2-7, is EAGVTQFPSHSVIEKGQTVTLRCDPISGHDNLYWYRRVMGKEIKFLLHFVKESKQDESGMPNNRFLAERTGGTYSTLKVQPAELEDSGVYFCASSQGGVYEQYFGPGTRLTVT.

The rearrangement links TRBV9 to TRBJ2-5, with unresolved D. The germline V and J ends were trimmed by 0 bases and 5 bases, with 11 bases remaining between them. Per germline, CDR1 SGDLS and CDR2 YYNGEE. The CDR3 runs to 14 residues. The CDR3 sequence is CASSVDTMQETQYF. DNA of the CDR3: TGTGCCAGCAGCGTAGACACTATGCAGGAGACCCAGTACTTC.

The genes are TRBV30 and TRBJ1-1, with D maybe TRBD1 (5 bases). V lost 0 bases, J lost 4 bases, and 9 bases lay in between. This CDR3 is built from 13 residues. From germline, CDR1 is GTSNPN and CDR2 SVGIG (reference sequence). The CDR3 sequence is CAWSVARATEAFF. DNA for the CDR3: TGTGCCTGGAGTGTTGCCAGGGCCACTGAAGCTTTCTTT.

The gene calls are TRBV11-2 and TRBJ2-7; D is unresolved. V lost 0 bases to trimming and J lost 6 bases, with 6 bases between them. Germline lookup yields CDR1 SGHAT and CDR2 FQNNGV. CDR3 size: 12 residues. The CDR3 spells CASSLDRSEQYF. In DNA form, the CDR3 reads TGTGCCAGCAGCTTAGACAGGAGCGAGCAGTACTTC.

This clone showed up just once. V and J are TRBV7-2 and TRBJ2-3, with 11 bases matching TRBD2. Germline CDR1 is SGHTA and CDR2 is FQGNSA. J gave up 3 bases and V 5 bases, and 7 bases lay outside the gene matches. The CDR3 runs 16 residues. CDR3 coding DNA: TGTGCCAGCAGCCCCTCCCTAGCGGGGGGAACAGATACGCAGTATTTT. It yields the protein CASSPSLAGGTDTQYF.

This sequence joins TRBV11-2 and TRBJ2-3; D may be TRBD2 (5 bases). Germline V gives CDR1 SGHAT, CDR2 FQNNGV. The CDR3 sequence is 14 residues long. The V end lost 5 bases, the J end lost 0 bases, and 9 bases lay between the germline ends. The CDR3 DNA reads TGTGCCAGCAGCGTCAGCGGAAGCACAGATACGCAGTATTTT. Translation gives CASSVSGSTDTQYF.

CDR3 in amino acids: CASSSQREWRDEQYF. CDR3 DNA sequence: TGTGCCAGCAGTTCCCAGCGGGAGTGGAGGGACGAGCAGTACTTC. The chain is built from TRBV6-6 and TRBJ2-7; 8 nucleotides match TRBD2. In germline, CDR1 is MNHNY, CDR2 SVGAGI (reference sequence). V lost 4 bases, J lost 5 bases, and 10 bases stayed unmatched. This CDR3 has 15 residues.

In its sample, this clone was seen a few times. Other DNA sequences of this sample code for an identical CDR3. The chain links TRBV2 to TRBJ1-5; D is unresolved. Germline-derived CDR1 and CDR2 are SNHLY and FYNNEI. V dropped 6 bases and J dropped 2 bases, with 11 bases sitting between them. The CDR3 consists of 14 residues. The CDR3 protein is CASRSRGGNQPQHF. The DNA of the CDR3 is TGTGCCAGCAGATCTCGGGGAGGCAATCAGCCCCAGCATTTT.